This note documents a single T cell receptor beta chain sequence. In the PCR, 60 Vbeta and 13 Jbeta primers were used. The method was immunoSEQ multiplex PCR; TCRdb's version includes in-frame clones alone and lacks a portion of them. The sample records approximately 150,000 clones, around 82% being singletons. V lost 1 base and J lost 4, with 16 bases in between. Germline CDR1 ENHRY, CDR2 SYGVKD. The CDR3 loop spans 16 amino acids. The data belong to a study of cytomegalovirus exposure and HLA in healthy donors. The sequencing sample was made of PBMCs. V gene TRBV10-3 combines with J gene TRBJ1-1; D gene uncertain. This sequence was found in a man aged 30 to 39 in good health and CMV-seronegative. CDR3 sequence (DNA): TGTGCCATCAGTGAGTACGGCGGGTGGGGTATCACTGAAGCTTTCTTT. It translates to CAISEYGGWGITEAFF.